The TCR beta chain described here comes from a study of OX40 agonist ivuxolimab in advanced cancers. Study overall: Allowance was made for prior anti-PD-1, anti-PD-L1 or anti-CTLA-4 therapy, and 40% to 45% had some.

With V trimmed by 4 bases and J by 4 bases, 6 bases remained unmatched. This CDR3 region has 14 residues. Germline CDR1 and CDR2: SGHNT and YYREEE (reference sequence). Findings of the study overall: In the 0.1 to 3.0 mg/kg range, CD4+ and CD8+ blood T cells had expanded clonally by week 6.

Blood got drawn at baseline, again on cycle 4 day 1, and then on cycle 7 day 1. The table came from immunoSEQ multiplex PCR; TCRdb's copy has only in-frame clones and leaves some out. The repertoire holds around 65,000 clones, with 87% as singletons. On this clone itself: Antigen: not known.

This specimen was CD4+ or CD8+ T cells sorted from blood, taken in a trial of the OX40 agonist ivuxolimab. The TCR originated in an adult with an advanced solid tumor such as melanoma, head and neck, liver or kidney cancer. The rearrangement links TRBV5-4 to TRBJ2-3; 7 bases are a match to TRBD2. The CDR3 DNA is TGTGCCAGCAGCATTACTAGCGAGCCAGATACGCAGTATTTT. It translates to CASSITSEPDTQYF.